Listed here are 32 T cell receptor beta chains from one sample, sequenced in a study of T cell changes during pregnancy in multiple sclerosis. Only in-frame clones appear in the TCRdb table, and some are missing; sequencing was by immunoSEQ multiplex PCR. Altogether 55,000 to 85,000 clones are present, 90% to 95% being singletons, with the ten largest covering less than 0.65%. Material: peripheral blood, obtained in the third trimester of pregnancy. Receptor source: a female donor with multiple sclerosis, enrolled in a pregnancy study.

The chain carries TRBV4-3 and TRBJ2-5, with 7 nucleotides matching TRBD2. The J call may be mistaken, given a closer DNA end match to TRBJ2-7. Germline V CDR1 and CDR2: LGHNA, YSLEER. This CDR3 spans 13 amino acids. This chain's CDR3 is CASSGAGEDEQYF. As DNA, the CDR3 is TGCGCCAGCAGCGGTGCGGGGGAGGACGAGCAGTACTTC.

The chain uses TRBV2 and TRBJ2-7; 7 bases map to TRBD1. The V and J ends lost 6 bases and 0 bases, in that order; junction bases with no gene match: 5. The germline V gene encodes CDR1 SNHLY and CDR2 FYNNEI. The CDR3 is 14 residues long. In nucleotides, the CDR3 is TGTGCCAGCAGAGCCGGGACAGACTCCTACGAGCAGTACTTC. This encodes CASRAGTDSYEQYF.

The sample holds one count of this clone. The chain couples TRBV10-3 to TRBJ2-2; D not resolved. Germline values: CDR1 ENHRY, CDR2 SYGVKD. Trimming left V 3 bases short and J 2 bases short, with 10 bases between. This CDR3 spans 15 amino acids. CDR3 loop: CAISDTQINTGELFF. As DNA, the CDR3 is TGTGCCATCAGTGATACACAGATCAACACCGGGGAGCTGTTTTTT.

V gene TRBV10-3 combines with J gene TRBJ2-7; TRBD1 aligns across 9 bases. Germline V lookup: CDR1 ENHRY, CDR2 SYGVKD. This CDR3 is built from 16 residues. V shed 0 bases, J shed 5 bases, and the junction held 8 bases outside the gene matches. This chain's CDR3 is CAISESSGRTGDEQYF. The CDR3 DNA reads TGTGCCATCAGTGAGTCGTCGGGTAGGACAGGGGACGAGCAGTACTTC.

This rearrangement joins TRBV11-2 to TRBJ2-7; 7 nucleotides line up with TRBD2. V dropped 1 base and J dropped 5; count of bases not matched to a gene: 5. The germline V gene encodes CDR1 SGHAT and CDR2 FQNNGV. The CDR3 has 14 amino acids. CDR3 region: CASSLGGGTHEQYF. CDR3 DNA: TGTGCCAGCAGCTTAGGGGGAGGGACCCACGAGCAGTACTTC.

The gene calls are TRBV9 and TRBJ2-1; D remains ambiguous. This CDR3 is 13 amino acids long. From germline, CDR1 is SGDLS and CDR2 YYNGEE. Trimming cost V 0 bases and J 12 bases, with 13 bases left between them. The CDR3 coding sequence is TGTGCCAGCAGCGTAGAAGCGCCCGCAGCGCAGTTCTTC. Its translation is CASSVEAPAAQFF. Variable domain in full (rest from reference TRBV9 and TRBJ2-1): DSGVTQTPKHLITATGQRVTLRCSPRSGDLSVYWYQQSLDQGLQFLIQYYNGEERAKGNILERFSAQQFPDLHSELNLSSLELGDSALYFCASSVEAPAAQFFGPGTRLTVL.

The chain recombines TRBV30 with TRBJ2-3, with 9 nucleotides matching TRBD2. Germline CDR1 reads GTSNPN; CDR2 reads SVGIG (reference sequence). V gave up 0 bases and J gave up 6 bases; unmatched junction bases: 4. This CDR3 comprises 14 residues. The CDR3: CAWSVGGGADTQYF. CDR3 bases: TGTGCCTGGAGTGTAGGCGGGGGGGCGGATACGCAGTATTTT.

This chain uses TRBV2 with TRBJ2-2, with D possibly being TRBD2 (6 bases). CDR1 is SNHLY and CDR2 is FYNNEI in the germline V gene. V gave up 5 bases and J gave up 6 bases, with 13 bases separating them. The CDR3 has 14 residues. CDR3 coding DNA: TGTGCCAGCAGTTCCAGACTAGTGTCCGGGGAGCTGTTTTTT. It translates to CASSSRLVSGELFF.

The chain couples TRBV29-1 to TRBJ1-2; a weak D match, TRBD1 (5 bases). Trimming cost V 2 bases and J 7 bases, with 17 bases left between them. Germline CDR1 is SQVTM and CDR2 is ANQGSEA. CDR3 length: 14 residues. The CDR3 bases are TGCAGCGTTGAACGTTACGGGCAGGGATCTGGCTACACCTTC. It yields the protein CSVERYGQGSGYTF. The whole variable domain, filled in from reference TRBV29-1 and TRBJ1-2, reads SAVISQKPSRDICQRGTSLTIQCQVDSQVTMMFWYRQQPGQSLTLIATANQGSEATYESGFVIDKFPISRPNLTFSTLTVSNMSPEDSSIYLCSVERYGQGSGYTFGSGTRLTVV.

V gene TRBV2 combines with J gene TRBJ2-1; TRBD1 is a possible D gene (6 bases). CDR3 size: 17 residues. Between the trimmed V and J ends, which lost 10 bases and 4 bases, there was a span of 26 bases. Germline CDR1 reads SNHLY; CDR2 reads FYNNEI. The CDR3 nucleotides read TGTGCCATCATACCCCTTATGGGGGACAAGCTATACAATGAGCAGTTCTTC. Translating gives CAIIPLMGDKLYNEQFF.

This chain connects TRBV9 to TRBJ2-3; D ambiguous. V was cut by 6 bases and J by 5 bases, with 16 bases left in between. The CDR3 is 14 amino acids. Per the germline V gene, CDR1 is SGDLS and CDR2 is YYNGEE. Written as DNA, the CDR3 is TGTGCCAGCAACACCGGTTGGAGCGAAGATACGCAGTATTTT. Translating gives CASNTGWSEDTQYF. Based on the CDR3 plus reference TRBV9 and TRBJ2-3, the full variable domain is DSGVTQTPKHLITATGQRVTLRCSPRSGDLSVYWYQQSLDQGLQFLIQYYNGEERAKGNILERFSAQQFPDLHSELNLSSLELGDSALYFCASNTGWSEDTQYFGPGTRLTVL.

This chain joins TRBV9 and TRBJ1-2; 10 nucleotides line up with TRBD1. The CDR3 is made up of 20 amino acids. The germline gives CDR1 SGDLS, CDR2 YYNGEE. V lost 0 bases and J lost 5; bases outside the gene matches: 19. The CDR3 sequence is CASSVASDRGEQEKYYGYTF. The CDR3 DNA reads as TGTGCCAGCAGCGTAGCCTCGGACAGGGGGGAACAAGAAAAGTATTATGGCTACACCTTC.

This chain connects TRBV6-5 to TRBJ1-1, with 8 bases identical to TRBD1. Germline assignment: CDR1 MNHEY and CDR2 SVGAGI. The trim removed 6 bases at V and 4 bases at J, leaving 7 bases unmatched. This CDR3 is built from 14 residues. CDR3 sequence reads: CASSPGTGPTEAFF. Written as DNA, the CDR3 is TGTGCCAGCAGCCCCGGGACAGGTCCCACTGAAGCTTTCTTT.

CDR3 amino acids: CASSGKGARTEAFF. CDR3 DNA sequence: TGTGCCAGCAGCGGGAAGGGGGCGCGTACTGAAGCTTTCTTT. The V call is TRBV9, the J call TRBJ1-1, with 7 bases that match TRBD1. Germline loops: CDR1 SGDLS, CDR2 YYNGEE. This CDR3 comprises 14 residues. V lost 3 bases to trimming and J lost 5 bases; unmatched junction nucleotides: 7.

The chain is built from TRBV19 and TRBJ1-4, with TRBD1 matching 7 bases. The CDR3 sequence is 17 residues long. V lost 5 bases, J lost 6 bases, and 15 bases stayed unmatched. Germline CDR1 LNHDA, CDR2 SQIVND (reference sequence). The CDR3 is CASSAPGTVNFDEKLFF. DNA of the CDR3: TGTGCCAGTAGTGCCCCCGGGACAGTGAATTTTGATGAAAAACTGTTTTTT.

CDR3 bases: TGCGCCAGCAGCCGAGGAAATCGACAGGGCAACTCGAGAGCTTTCTTT. Its translation is CASSRGNRQGNSRAFF. This chain uses TRBV5-1 with TRBJ1-1; 7 nucleotides agree with TRBD1. This CDR3 contains 16 residues. Losses at the gene ends were 4 bases for V and 10 bases for J; bases not matched to a gene: 19. Germline-derived CDR1 and CDR2 are SGHRS and YFSETQ.

This chain connects TRBV7-3 to TRBJ1-1, with D unclear. The CDR3 is 13 amino acids. Between the trimmed V and J ends, which lost 5 bases and 6 bases, there was a span of 13 bases. Per the germline V gene, CDR1 is SGHTA and CDR2 is FQGTGA. In DNA, the CDR3 is TGTGCCAGCAGCCTGTGGGAGGGTGCTGAAGCTTTCTTT. Its protein product is CASSLWEGAEAFF.

This clone was counted once. The chain recombines TRBV10-3 with TRBJ1-6, with D possibly being TRBD1 (5 bases). Trimming pared 11 bases from V and 8 bases from J, leaving 16 bases between. This CDR3 is 13 amino acids long. CDR1 and CDR2 (germline): ENHRY, SYGVKD. CDR3: CASKGNRDSPLHF. CDR3 bases: TGTGCCTCGAAGGGGAACCGGGATTCACCCCTCCACTTT.

The chain is built from TRBV19 and TRBJ1-6, with TRBD1 matching over 7 bases. V shed 6 bases and J 8 bases; nucleotides not matched to a gene: 7. The CDR3 has 14 residues. The germline V gene has CDR1 LNHDA and CDR2 SQIVND (reference sequence). The CDR3 DNA is TGTGCCAGTAGCCAGACAGGGCGGGATTCACCCCTCCACTTT. Amino acids: CASSQTGRDSPLHF. Full variable domain (outside the CDR3, taken from reference TRBV19 and TRBJ1-6): DGGITQSPKYLFRKEGQNVTLSCEQNLNHDAMYWYRQDPGQGLRLIYYSQIVNDFQKGDIAEGYSVSREKKESFPLTVTSAQKNPTAFYLCASSQTGRDSPLHFGNGTRLTVT.

Concerning this clone itself: Other DNA sequences in the sample encode the same CDR3. V is TRBV7-3 and J is TRBJ2-3, with D tentatively TRBD2 (5 bases). V was trimmed by 3 bases and J by 1 base, leaving 8 bases between them. The CDR3 has 14 amino acids. Germline CDR1 reads SGHTA; CDR2 reads FQGTGA. The CDR3 reads CASSFRGGTDTQYF. CDR3 DNA sequence: TGTGCCAGCAGCTTCCGGGGAGGCACAGATACGCAGTATTTT.

This clone has a single count. This chain joins TRBV10-3 and TRBJ1-5; no clear D gene. Germline assignment: CDR1 ENHRY and CDR2 SYGVKD. Trimming left V 5 bases short and J 5 bases short, with 10 bases between. The CDR3 runs 13 residues. CDR3 amino acids: CAISPGTHQPQHF. CDR3 DNA: TGTGCCATCAGTCCAGGAACGCATCAGCCCCAGCATTTT.

V and J are TRBV5-8 and TRBJ2-1; D remains ambiguous. The V end lost 3 bases, the J end lost 12 bases, and 7 bases lay between the germline ends. This CDR3 has 10 residues. CDR1 and CDR2 from the germline V gene are SGHTS and YDEGEE. In nucleotides, the CDR3 is TGTGCCAGCAGCTACTCCGTGCAGTTCTTC. Its protein product is CASSYSVQFF.

The chain recombines TRBV7-9 with TRBJ2-5; D is uncertain. Germline CDR1 is SEHNR and CDR2 is FQNEAQ (reference sequence). The CDR3 has 18 residues. The V and J ends lost 8 bases and 2 bases respectively, with 27 bases between them. DNA for the CDR3: TGTGCCAGCCGCAAAGCCGAGAAAGTCCTTAGAAATCAAGAGACCCAGTACTTC. It codes for CASRKAEKVLRNQETQYF.

The chain recombines TRBV4-2 with TRBJ1-1; a possible D gene is TRBD1 (6 bases). Trimming took off 4 bases at V and 1 base at J, with 16 bases between the two ends. CDR3 length: 16 amino acids. The germline V gene encodes CDR1 LGHNA and CDR2 YNFKEQ. DNA for the CDR3: TGTGCCAGCAGCCTAAGGCAAATGACAGGGAACACTGAAGCTTTCTTT. It encodes CASSLRQMTGNTEAFF.

Of note for this clone: Germline and junction disagree at one end, which may indicate a read error. The genes are TRBV7-7 and TRBJ1-5; D may be TRBD1 (5 bases). The CDR3 has 15 residues. Per germline, CDR1 SSHAT and CDR2 FNYEAQ (reference sequence). CDR3 nucleotide sequence: TGTGCTAGCAGCTGGAGGGGTTATAGCAATCAGCCCCAGCATTTT. Translated, it gives CASSWRGYSNQPQHF.

The rearrangement joins TRBV4-3 to TRBJ1-6; D ambiguous. V lost 2 bases and J lost 7, with 9 bases in between. The CDR3 covers 14 residues. From germline, CDR1 is LGHNA and CDR2 YSLEER. The CDR3 reads CASSQNFPNSPLHF. In nucleotides, the CDR3 is TGCGCCAGCAGCCAAAACTTCCCCAATTCACCCCTCCACTTT.

This sequence joins TRBV7-2 and TRBJ1-2; 8 positions agree with TRBD1. From germline, CDR1 is SGHTA and CDR2 FQGNSA. This CDR3 has 18 residues. The V and J ends lost 2 bases and 8 bases, in that order; junction bases with no gene match: 19. CDR3 coding DNA: TGTGCCAGCAGCTTAAGATCGGGACCGGGACAGGATATTTGGGGCTACACCTTC. This codes for CASSLRSGPGQDIWGYTF.

V is TRBV7-2 and J is TRBJ2-5, with a weak D call TRBD1 (6 bases). The CDR3 covers 15 residues. Germline-derived CDR1 and CDR2 are SGHTA and FQGNSA. Trimming left V 5 bases short and J 1 base short, with 14 bases between. CDR3 sequence (DNA): TGTGCCAGCAGCCCCGGGACAAGACCCCAAGAGACCCAGTACTTC. This encodes CASSPGTRPQETQYF.

The J gene is TRBJ2-2, the V gene TRBV7-2, with no clear D. Germline values: CDR1 SGHTA, CDR2 FQGNSA. Trimming stripped 2 bases from V and 5 bases from J, with 9 bases between. This CDR3 region has 14 residues. The CDR3 nucleotides are TGTGCCAGCAGCTTACTTACGGTAACCGGGGAGCTGTTTTTT. Its translation is CASSLLTVTGELFF.

This chain uses TRBV4-3 with TRBJ1-5; TRBD1 matches at 7 bases. V was pared by 5 bases and J by 0 bases, with 4 bases of the junction left unmatched. In germline, CDR1 is LGHNA, CDR2 YSLEER. The length of the CDR3 is 15 residues. Written as DNA, the CDR3 is TGCGCCAGCAGCTTACAGGGGTATAGCAATCAGCCCCAGCATTTT. Amino acid sequence: CASSLQGYSNQPQHF.

The chain is built from TRBV7-2 and TRBJ2-3, with a possible D match to TRBD2 (6 bases). V lost 5 bases and J 6 bases, leaving 21 bases between the germline ends. This CDR3 is built from 16 residues. Germline assignment: CDR1 SGHTA and CDR2 FQGNSA. CDR3 protein: CASSGRSGLPMDTQYF. The CDR3, as DNA: TGTGCCAGCAGCGGGCGGTCGGGACTCCCCATGGATACGCAGTATTTT.

The chain couples TRBV6-5 to TRBJ1-2; 7 bases align to TRBD1. Losses at the gene ends were 7 bases for V and 3 bases for J; bases not matched to a gene: 8. Germline CDR1 reads MNHEY; CDR2 reads SVGAGI. There are 14 residues in the CDR3. The CDR3, as DNA: TGTGCCAGCACCAAAGACAGGGAGCACTATGGCTACACCTTC. Its translation: CASTKDREHYGYTF.